The 28 T cell receptor beta chains below all came from one sample that was sequenced in a study of high-grade serous ovarian cancer treatment subgroups. Profiled with immunoSEQ multiplex PCR; TCRdb holds only in-frame clones, not every one. The sample comprises 11,000 or so clones, less than 90% of which are singletons, and 5% to 7.5% rests with the top ten. Tumor tissue was taken before any definitive surgery or chemotherapy was given. The sample consisted of tumor tissue. These receptor sequences come from a human donor with high-grade serous ovarian cancer.

The chain couples TRBV30 to TRBJ2-1, with a tentative D call TRBD2 (6 bases). The CDR3 sequence is 14 residues long. V lost 3 bases and J 0 bases, leaving 9 bases between the germline ends. Germline CDR1 and CDR2: GTSNPN and SVGIG (reference sequence). CDR3 in amino acids: CAWSTTSSYNEQFF. In nucleotides, the CDR3 is TGTGCCTGGAGCACGACTAGCTCCTACAATGAGCAGTTCTTC.

CDR3 loop: CASSALGGVGTDTQYF. For the CDR3, the DNA is TGTGCCAGTAGTGCCCTCGGGGGAGTGGGCACAGATACGCAGTATTTT. The chain couples TRBV19 to TRBJ2-3; TRBD2 might be the D (6 bases). Per germline, CDR1 LNHDA and CDR2 SQIVND (reference sequence). V lost 5 bases and J lost 1, with 16 bases in between. This CDR3 contains 16 residues. Complete variable domain (other parts from reference TRBV19 and TRBJ2-3): DGGITQSPKYLFRKEGQNVTLSCEQNLNHDAMYWYRQDPGQGLRLIYYSQIVNDFQKGDIAEGYSVSREKKESFPLTVTSAQKNPTAFYLCASSALGGVGTDTQYFGPGTRLTVL.

This clone appeared a single time. V and J are TRBV4-1 and TRBJ2-5, with TRBD2 matching over 7 bases. Germline V gives CDR1 MGHRA, CDR2 YSYEKL. J gave up 5 bases and V 2 bases, and 14 bases lay outside the gene matches. The length of the CDR3 is 17 residues. In DNA form, the CDR3 reads TGCGCCAGCAGCCAAACTCCCTACCTAGCGGAGGGGGAGACCCAGTACTTC. It encodes CASSQTPYLAEGETQYF.

The chain couples TRBV4-1 to TRBJ1-5; D ambiguous. CDR3 length equals 15 residues. The V end lost 2 bases, the J end lost 2 bases, and 10 bases lay between the germline ends. Per germline, CDR1 MGHRA and CDR2 YSYEKL. CDR3 sequence reads: CASSQPEEGNQPQHF. Written as DNA, the CDR3 is TGCGCCAGCAGCCAACCGGAGGAGGGCAATCAGCCCCAGCATTTT.

The chain carries TRBV27 and TRBJ2-7; 7 bases line up with TRBD1. The V gene end was trimmed by 6 bases and the J gene end by 2 bases; junction bases not matched to a gene: 7. Germline V gives CDR1 MNHEY, CDR2 SMNVEV (reference sequence). The CDR3 has 14 amino acids. In DNA form, the CDR3 reads TGTGCCAGCAGAAACAGGGGAAATGCCTACGAGCAGTACTTC. Protein product: CASRNRGNAYEQYF.

This clone is a singleton in its sample. The rearrangement joins TRBV13 to TRBJ2-5; 7 bases agree with TRBD1. The end of the DNA fits TRBJ2-7 better, so the J call may be wrong. Germline V gives CDR1 PRHDT, CDR2 FYEKMQ (reference sequence). There are 15 residues in the CDR3. Here the CDR3 DNA reads TGTGCCAGCAGCTTAGCGGGACAGAGTTCCTACGAGCAGTACTTC. Translating gives CASSLAGQSSYEQYF.

The gene calls are TRBV5-6 and TRBJ2-3; D could derive from TRBD1 or TRBD2 (5 bases each). CDR3 size: 15 residues. V gave up 0 bases and J gave up 3 bases, with 11 bases separating them. Germline V gene data show CDR1 as SGHDT and CDR2 as YYEEEE. The CDR3 sequence: CASSLDGGPTDTQYF. Here the CDR3 DNA reads TGTGCCAGCAGCTTGGATGGGGGACCGACAGATACGCAGTATTTT.

The chain combines TRBV7-8 with TRBJ2-4; 8 nucleotides agree with TRBD2. V lost 3 bases and J lost 4; bases outside the gene matches: 11. Germline CDR1 SGHVS, CDR2 FQNEAQ. The CDR3 contains 17 residues. CDR3 sequence reads: CASSLFEGIAGKNIQYF. The CDR3 bases are TGTGCCAGCAGCTTGTTTGAGGGCATAGCGGGAAAAAACATTCAGTACTTC.

The chain carries TRBV6-1 and TRBJ2-7, with a tentative D call TRBD1 (5 bases). The V end lost 7 bases, the J end lost 1 base, and 14 bases lay between the germline ends. The CDR3 is 14 amino acids. The germline V gene has CDR1 MNHNS and CDR2 SASEGT. As DNA, the CDR3 is TGTGCCAGCATTATTAGGGGTGGGTCCTACGAGCAGTACTTC. This encodes CASIIRGGSYEQYF.

This rearrangement joins TRBV28 to TRBJ2-4, with D possibly being TRBD1 (5 bases). From germline, CDR1 is MDHEN and CDR2 SYDVKM. CDR3 length equals 13 residues. Trimming took off 3 bases at V and 7 bases at J, with 10 bases between the two ends. Written as DNA, the CDR3 is TGTGCCAGCAGTTTCCCCCCAGGGAACATTCAGTACTTC. Protein sequence: CASSFPPGNIQYF.

V gene TRBV6-6 combines with J gene TRBJ1-2; the D is unclear. The germline V gene has CDR1 MNHNY and CDR2 SVGAGI (reference sequence). The CDR3 is made up of 13 amino acids. V was pared by 5 bases and J by 4 bases, with 11 bases between. The CDR3 nucleotides are TGTGCCAGCAGTCCCCCGGGAGCCTATGGCTACACCTTC. As protein: CASSPPGAYGYTF.

This clone was counted a few times. V gene TRBV11-2 combines with J gene TRBJ2-1; 7 bases match TRBD1. The junction had 6 bases not matched to a gene; V was cut back by 0 bases and J by 7 bases. The CDR3 covers 15 residues. Germline V CDR1 and CDR2: SGHAT, FQNNGV. In nucleotides, the CDR3 is TGTGCCAGCAGCTTAGATGCCTTACAGGGGAATGAGCAGTTCTTC. Its protein is CASSLDALQGNEQFF.

The chain couples TRBV28 to TRBJ2-7; perhaps TRBD2 as D (6 bases). Germline-derived CDR1 and CDR2 are MDHEN and SYDVKM. The CDR3 runs to 15 residues. V shed 3 bases and J shed 1 base, with 13 bases lying between them. CDR3 amino acids: CASSFIAGSSYEQYF. The CDR3 DNA reads as TGTGCCAGCAGTTTTATTGCGGGATCATCCTACGAGCAGTACTTC.

The chain uses TRBV5-1 and TRBJ2-5; 12 bases line up with TRBD1. This CDR3 spans 15 amino acids. Trimming removed 4 bases from V and 5 bases from J; junction bases left unmatched: 6. Germline assignment: CDR1 SGHRS and CDR2 YFSETQ. The CDR3 is CASSMGTGGAETQYF. CDR3 sequence (DNA): TGCGCCAGCAGCATGGGGACAGGGGGCGCGGAGACCCAGTACTTC.

The genes are TRBV11-3 and TRBJ2-1; 8 bases are shared with TRBD2. CDR1 is SGHNT and CDR2 is YENEEA in the germline V gene. The CDR3 is 20 residues long. The junction had 22 bases not matched to a gene; V was cut back by 1 base and J by 8 bases. The CDR3 DNA is TGTGCCAGCAGCTTAGGGGGTCCCCTGATTAGCGGGAAGAGTAGGGATGAGCAGTTCTTC. It translates to CASSLGGPLISGKSRDEQFF.

V and J are TRBV28 and TRBJ2-7, with a tentative D call TRBD1 (6 bases). The CDR3 consists of 17 residues. Germline CDR1 MDHEN, CDR2 SYDVKM. V lost 2 bases, J lost 1 base, and 18 bases lay in between. For the CDR3, the DNA is TGTGCCAGCAGTTTAACAGTCGTGGCAGGGGCTTCCTACGAGCAGTACTTC. The encoded protein is CASSLTVVAGASYEQYF.

The J gene is TRBJ1-5, the V gene TRBV4-2; D gene unclear. V was pared by 3 bases and J by 7 bases, with 19 bases between. The germline CDR1 and CDR2 sequences are LGHNA and YNFKEQ. This CDR3 is 16 amino acids long. CDR3 bases: TGTGCCAGCAGCCAGCGGGTTAGCCCCGAGGCACAGCCCCAGCATTTT. This gives the protein CASSQRVSPEAQPQHF.

The CDR3 DNA reads TGTGCCAGTTCCGGGCAGGCACAGGGTCAGCCCCAGCATTTT. Translated, it gives CASSGQAQGQPQHF. V gene TRBV19 combines with J gene TRBJ1-5; D possibly corresponds to TRBD1 (6 bases). The V gene's germline CDR1 is LNHDA and CDR2 SQIVND (reference sequence). This CDR3 comprises 14 residues. V lost 8 bases to trimming and J lost 6 bases, with 17 bases between them.

This sequence joins TRBV30 and TRBJ2-2; weak D call: TRBD1 (6 bases). Germline V gene lookup returns CDR1 GTSNPN and CDR2 SVGIG (reference sequence). Trimming removed 0 bases from V and 3 bases from J, with 11 bases in between. CDR3 length: 15 residues. CDR3 in DNA: TGTGCCTGGAGTGTACCCAGGGGTTACACCGGGGAGCTGTTTTTT. This codes for CAWSVPRGYTGELFF. Together with reference TRBV30 and TRBJ2-2, the CDR3 gives the full variable domain: SQTIHQWPATLVQPVGSPLSLECTVEGTSNPNLYWYRQAAGRGLQLLFYSVGIGQISSEVPQNLSASRPQDRQFILSSKKLLLSDSGFYLCAWSVPRGYTGELFFGEGSRLTVL.

The chain is built from TRBV28 and TRBJ2-1, with D perhaps TRBD2 (7 bases). The germline V and J ends were trimmed by 3 bases and 4 bases, with 19 bases remaining between them. CDR3 length: 17 residues. CDR1 MDHEN and CDR2 SYDVKM come from the germline V gene. In DNA form, the CDR3 reads TGTGCCAGCAGTTTTCGGGGGCTCAGGGAGGGTTACAATGAGCAGTTCTTC. Protein product: CASSFRGLREGYNEQFF.

The chain couples TRBV30 to TRBJ2-1; D is uncertain. The CDR3 is 13 amino acids. With 6 bases removed from V and 6 bases from J, the gap between germline ends came to 15 bases. Germline CDR1 GTSNPN, CDR2 SVGIG (reference sequence). DNA for the CDR3: TGTGCCTGTCAAGGACCCTATGGCAATGAGCAGTTCTTC. This sequence encodes CACQGPYGNEQFF.

The chain uses TRBV13 and TRBJ2-5; D gene ambiguous. The germline V gene encodes CDR1 PRHDT and CDR2 FYEKMQ (reference sequence). V lost 3 bases, J lost 1 base, and 6 bases lay in between. CDR3 size: 13 residues. CDR3: CASSFRFQETQYF. CDR3 sequence (DNA): TGTGCCAGCAGCTTCCGGTTCCAAGAGACCCAGTACTTC.

The CDR3 here is CASSLAGSNEQFF. The CDR3 DNA reads as TGTGCCAGCAGCTTGGCCGGTAGCAATGAGCAGTTCTTC. The chain recombines TRBV5-6 with TRBJ2-1; no firm D call. Per the germline V gene, CDR1 is SGHDT and CDR2 is YYEEEE. The CDR3 has 13 amino acids. Trimming took 0 bases from V and 6 from J, leaving 7 bases between them.

The rearrangement joins TRBV6-4 to TRBJ2-3; 7 positions match TRBD2. The CDR3 is 16 residues long. With 0 bases clipped from V and 2 bases from J, the junction kept 5 bases outside the gene matches. CDR1 is MRHNA, CDR2 SNTAGT, per germline. In DNA form, the CDR3 reads TGTGCCAGCAGTGACTCGCTAGCGGTCCCCACAGATACGCAGTATTTT. This translates into CASSDSLAVPTDTQYF.

CDR3 bases: TGTGCCAGTAGAACGACAGGGGATGGAGAGCAGTTCTTC. It specifies CASRTTGDGEQFF. The V gene is TRBV19, the J gene TRBJ2-1, with 8 nucleotides matching TRBD1. Germline V gene data show CDR1 as LNHDA and CDR2 as SQIVND (reference sequence). This CDR3 contains 13 residues. With V trimmed by 6 bases and J by 10 bases, 8 bases remained unmatched.

The sample holds a few counts of this clone. The chain is built from TRBV28 and TRBJ1-5; the D is unclear. CDR1 and CDR2 (germline): MDHEN, SYDVKM. The V end was cut by 6 bases, the J end by 5 bases, with 17 bases between. There are 15 residues in the CDR3. CDR3 region: CASRSNRGGHQPQHF. CDR3 coding DNA: TGTGCCAGCAGATCAAATCGTGGAGGACATCAGCCCCAGCATTTT.

This chain uses TRBV9 with TRBJ1-2; D might be TRBD1 (6 bases). CDR3 length: 15 amino acids. V was shortened by 1 base and J by 0 bases, with 10 bases between the two germline ends. The germline V gene encodes CDR1 SGDLS and CDR2 YYNGEE. CDR3 amino acids: CASSVSPGANYGYTF. In DNA, the CDR3 is TGTGCCAGCAGCGTATCGCCAGGGGCTAACTATGGCTACACCTTC.

This chain uses TRBV7-2 with TRBJ1-5, with D tentatively TRBD1 (5 bases). The CDR3 consists of 16 residues. CDR1 is SGHTA, CDR2 FQGNSA, per germline. Between the trimmed V and J ends, which lost 1 base and 1 base, there was a span of 11 bases. The CDR3 nucleotides read TGTGCCAGCAGCTTAGTGGGGGGGATAAGCAATCAGCCCCAGCATTTT. Translating it yields CASSLVGGISNQPQHF.